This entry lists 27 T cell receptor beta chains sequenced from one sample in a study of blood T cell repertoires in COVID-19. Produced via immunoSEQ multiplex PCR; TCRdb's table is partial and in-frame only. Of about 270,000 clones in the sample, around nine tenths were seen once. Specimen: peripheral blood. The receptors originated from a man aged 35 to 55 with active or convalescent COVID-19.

The CDR3 sequence is CASSLAPGTRDIQYF. CDR3 DNA sequence: TGTGCCAGCAGCTTAGCGCCGGGAACAAGGGACATTCAGTACTTC. The chain recombines TRBV7-8 with TRBJ2-4, with D perhaps matching TRBD2 (5 bases). The germline V and J ends were trimmed by 0 bases and 8 bases, with 14 bases remaining between them. The CDR3 runs 15 residues. Germline-derived CDR1 and CDR2 are SGHVS and FQNEAQ.

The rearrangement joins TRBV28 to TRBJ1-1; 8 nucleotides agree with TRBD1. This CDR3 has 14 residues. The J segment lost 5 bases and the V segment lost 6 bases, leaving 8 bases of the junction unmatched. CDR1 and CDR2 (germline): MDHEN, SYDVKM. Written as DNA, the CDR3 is TGTGCCAGCAGCCCAGGGGGCGCGAAGACTGAAGCTTTCTTT. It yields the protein CASSPGGAKTEAFF.

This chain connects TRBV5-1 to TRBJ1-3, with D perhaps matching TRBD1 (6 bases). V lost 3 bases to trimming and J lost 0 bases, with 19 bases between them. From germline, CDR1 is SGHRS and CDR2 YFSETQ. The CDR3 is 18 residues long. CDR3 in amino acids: CASSSGGTGKHSGNTIYF. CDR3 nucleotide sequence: TGCGCCAGCAGCTCGGGGGGTACAGGGAAGCACTCTGGAAACACCATATATTTT.

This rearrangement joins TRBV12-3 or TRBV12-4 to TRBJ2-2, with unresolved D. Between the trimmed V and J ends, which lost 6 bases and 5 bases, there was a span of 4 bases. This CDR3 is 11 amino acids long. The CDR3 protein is CASSHTGELFF. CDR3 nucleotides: TGTGCCAGCAGCCATACCGGGGAGCTGTTTTTT.

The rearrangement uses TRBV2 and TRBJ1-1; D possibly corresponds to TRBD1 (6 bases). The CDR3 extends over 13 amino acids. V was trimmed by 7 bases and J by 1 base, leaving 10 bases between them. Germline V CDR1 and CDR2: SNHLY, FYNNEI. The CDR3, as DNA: TGTGCCAGCAAAAGGACAGAGAACACTGAAGCTTTCTTT. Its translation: CASKRTENTEAFF.

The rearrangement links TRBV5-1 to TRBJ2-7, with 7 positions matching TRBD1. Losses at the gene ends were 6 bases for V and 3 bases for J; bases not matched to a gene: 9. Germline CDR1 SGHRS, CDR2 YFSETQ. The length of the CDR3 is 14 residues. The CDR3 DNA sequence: TGCGCCAGCAACCCCCAAGGGGGCAGCTACGAGCAGTACTTC. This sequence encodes CASNPQGGSYEQYF. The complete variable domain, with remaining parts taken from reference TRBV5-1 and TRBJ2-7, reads KAGVTQTPRYLIKTRGQQVTLSCSPISGHRSVSWYQQTPGQGLQFLFEYFSETQRNKGNFPGRFSGRQFSNSRSEMNVSTLELGDSALYLCASNPQGGSYEQYFGPGTRLTVT.

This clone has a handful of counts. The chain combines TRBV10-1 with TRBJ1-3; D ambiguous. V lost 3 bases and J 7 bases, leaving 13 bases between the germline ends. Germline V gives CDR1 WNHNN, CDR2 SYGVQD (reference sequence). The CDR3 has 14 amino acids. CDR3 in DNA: TGCGCCAGCAGTGACCAAGTCAGTTCCAACACCATATATTTT. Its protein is CASSDQVSSNTIYF.

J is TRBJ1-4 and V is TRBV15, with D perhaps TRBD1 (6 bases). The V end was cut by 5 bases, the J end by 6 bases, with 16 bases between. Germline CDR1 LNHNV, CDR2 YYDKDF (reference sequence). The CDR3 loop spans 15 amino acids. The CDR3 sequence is CATSGRTARDEKLFF. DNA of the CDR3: TGTGCCACCAGCGGTCGGACAGCCAGGGATGAAAAACTGTTTTTT.

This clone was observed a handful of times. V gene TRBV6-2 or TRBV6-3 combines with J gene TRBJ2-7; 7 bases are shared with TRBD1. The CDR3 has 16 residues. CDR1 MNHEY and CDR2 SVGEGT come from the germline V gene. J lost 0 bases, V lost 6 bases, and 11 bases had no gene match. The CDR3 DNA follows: TGTGCCAGCAGCAGTTCTCCGGGACAGCTCTCCTACGAGCAGTACTTC. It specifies CASSSSPGQLSYEQYF.

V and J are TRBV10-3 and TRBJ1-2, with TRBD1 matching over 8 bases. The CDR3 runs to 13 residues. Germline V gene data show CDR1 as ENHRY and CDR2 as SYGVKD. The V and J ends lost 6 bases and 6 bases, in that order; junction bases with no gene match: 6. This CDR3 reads CAISTTGEDGYTF. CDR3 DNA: TGTGCCATCAGCACGACAGGGGAGGATGGCTACACCTTC.

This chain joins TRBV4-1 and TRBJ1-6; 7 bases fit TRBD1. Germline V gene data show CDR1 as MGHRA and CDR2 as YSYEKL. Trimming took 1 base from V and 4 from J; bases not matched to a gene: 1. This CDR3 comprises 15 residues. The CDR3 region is CASSQAGQYNSPLHF. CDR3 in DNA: TGCGCCAGCAGCCAAGCGGGACAGTATAATTCACCCCTCCACTTT.

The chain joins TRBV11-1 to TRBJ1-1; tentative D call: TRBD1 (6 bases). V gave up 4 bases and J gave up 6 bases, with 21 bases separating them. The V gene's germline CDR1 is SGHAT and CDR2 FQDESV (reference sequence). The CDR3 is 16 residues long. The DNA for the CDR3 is TGTGCCAGCAGCTCCGGGGGGCGGGCCAGAAGGGCTGAAGCTTTCTTT. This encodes CASSSGGRARRAEAFF.

The CDR3 nucleotides read TGTGCCAGCAGCTTACAGCCAGGGGGCTACAATGAGCAGTTCTTC. Amino acids: CASSLQPGGYNEQFF. The chain links TRBV7-3 to TRBJ2-1, with 7 bases aligning to TRBD1. This CDR3 has 15 amino acids. V shed 2 bases and J 3 bases; nucleotides not matched to a gene: 4. Germline V gene lookup returns CDR1 SGHTA and CDR2 FQGTGA.

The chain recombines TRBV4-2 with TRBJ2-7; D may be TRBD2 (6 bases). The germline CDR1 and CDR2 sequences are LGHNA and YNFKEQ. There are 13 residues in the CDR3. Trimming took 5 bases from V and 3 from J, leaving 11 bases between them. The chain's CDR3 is CASSNGGSYEQYF. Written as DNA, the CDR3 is TGTGCCAGCAGCAACGGGGGTAGCTACGAGCAGTACTTC.

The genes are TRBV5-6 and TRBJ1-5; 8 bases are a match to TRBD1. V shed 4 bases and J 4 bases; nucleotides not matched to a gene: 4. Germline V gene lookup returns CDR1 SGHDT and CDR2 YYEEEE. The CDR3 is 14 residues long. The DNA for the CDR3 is TGTGCCAGCAGCGCCGGACAGGGTAATCAGCCCCAGCATTTT. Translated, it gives CASSAGQGNQPQHF.

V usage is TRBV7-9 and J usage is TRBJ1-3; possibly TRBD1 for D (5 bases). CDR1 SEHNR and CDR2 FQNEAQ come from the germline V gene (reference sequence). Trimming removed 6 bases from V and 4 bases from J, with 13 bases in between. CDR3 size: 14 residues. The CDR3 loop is CASSAGYSGNTIYF. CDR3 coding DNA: TGTGCCAGCAGTGCAGGGTATTCCGGAAACACCATATATTTT.

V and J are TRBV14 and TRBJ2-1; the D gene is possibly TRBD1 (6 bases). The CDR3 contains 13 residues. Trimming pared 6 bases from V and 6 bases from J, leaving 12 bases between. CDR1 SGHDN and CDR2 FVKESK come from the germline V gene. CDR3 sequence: CASRDGGRNEQFF. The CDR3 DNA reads TGTGCCAGCAGGGATGGGGGCCGCAATGAGCAGTTCTTC.

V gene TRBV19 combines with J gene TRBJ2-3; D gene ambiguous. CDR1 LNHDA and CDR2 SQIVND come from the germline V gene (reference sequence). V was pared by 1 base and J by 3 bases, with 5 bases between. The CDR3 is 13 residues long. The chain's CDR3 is CASSIATTDTQYF. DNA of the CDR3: TGTGCCAGTAGTATAGCAACTACAGATACGCAGTATTTT.

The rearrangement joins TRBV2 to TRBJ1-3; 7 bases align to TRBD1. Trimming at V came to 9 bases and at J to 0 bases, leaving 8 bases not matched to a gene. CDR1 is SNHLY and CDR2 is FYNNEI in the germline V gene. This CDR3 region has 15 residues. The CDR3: CASSGTAISGNTIYF. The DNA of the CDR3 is TGTGCCAGTTCCGGGACAGCTATCTCTGGAAACACCATATATTTT.

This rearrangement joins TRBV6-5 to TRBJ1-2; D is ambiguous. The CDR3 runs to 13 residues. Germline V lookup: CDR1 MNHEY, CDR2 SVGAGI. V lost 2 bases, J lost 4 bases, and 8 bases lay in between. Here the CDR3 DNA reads TGTGCCAGCAGTTACGACACCATCTATGGCTACACCTTC. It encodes CASSYDTIYGYTF.

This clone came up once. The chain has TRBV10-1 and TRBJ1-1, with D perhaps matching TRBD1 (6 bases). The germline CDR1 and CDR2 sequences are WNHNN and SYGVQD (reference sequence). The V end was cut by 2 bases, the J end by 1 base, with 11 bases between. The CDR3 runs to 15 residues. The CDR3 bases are TGCGCCAGCAGTGAGATCAGGGACAAGAACACTGAAGCTTTCTTT. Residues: CASSEIRDKNTEAFF.

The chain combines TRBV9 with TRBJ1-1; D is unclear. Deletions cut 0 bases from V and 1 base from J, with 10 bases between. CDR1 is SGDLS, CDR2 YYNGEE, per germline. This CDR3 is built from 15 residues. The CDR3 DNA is TGTGCCAGCAGCGTAGCAGATGGCAGGAACACTGAAGCTTTCTTT. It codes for CASSVADGRNTEAFF.

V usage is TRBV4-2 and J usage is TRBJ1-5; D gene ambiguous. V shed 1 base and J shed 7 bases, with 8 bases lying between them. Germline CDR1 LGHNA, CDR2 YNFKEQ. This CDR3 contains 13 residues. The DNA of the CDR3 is TGTGCCAGCAGCCAAGGGGAGGTCCAGCCCCAGCATTTT. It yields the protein CASSQGEVQPQHF.

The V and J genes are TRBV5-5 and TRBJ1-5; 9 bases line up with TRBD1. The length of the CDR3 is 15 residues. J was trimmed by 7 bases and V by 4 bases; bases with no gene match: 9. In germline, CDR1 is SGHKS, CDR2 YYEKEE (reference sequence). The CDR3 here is CASSPGQGQVQPQHF. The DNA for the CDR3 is TGTGCCAGCAGCCCTGGACAGGGGCAAGTACAGCCCCAGCATTTT.

CDR3 sequence: CASSPGGGTNYGYTF. The CDR3, as DNA: TGTGCCAGCTCACCTGGAGGCGGAACTAACTATGGCTACACCTTC. This rearrangement joins TRBV18 to TRBJ1-2; D not certain. Trimming took off 3 bases at V and 0 bases at J, with 11 bases between the two ends. Looked up from germline, CDR1 is KGHSH and CDR2 is LQKENI. This CDR3 spans 15 amino acids.

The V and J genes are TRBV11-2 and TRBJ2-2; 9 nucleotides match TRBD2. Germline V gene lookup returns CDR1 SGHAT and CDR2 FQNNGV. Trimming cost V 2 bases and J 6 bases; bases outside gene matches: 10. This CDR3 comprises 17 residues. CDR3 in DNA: TGTGCCAGCAGCTTAACTGTCCTAGCGGGATGGGCCGGGGAGCTGTTTTTT. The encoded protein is CASSLTVLAGWAGELFF.

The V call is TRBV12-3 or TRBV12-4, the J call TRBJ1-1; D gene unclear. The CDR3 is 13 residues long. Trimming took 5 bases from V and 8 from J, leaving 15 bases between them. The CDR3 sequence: CASSPPLIAEAFF. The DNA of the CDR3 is TGTGCCAGCAGTCCCCCCCTCATCGCGGAAGCTTTCTTT.